This is a list of T cell receptor beta chains from one sample in a study of OX40 agonist ivuxolimab in advanced cancers. Sequencing was performed with immunoSEQ multiplex PCR; in TCRdb, only in-frame clones are kept and a portion is missing. The sample contains 74,000 or so clones, about 85% of which appear only once. The sample here was CD4+ or CD8+ T cells sorted from blood, taken in a trial of the OX40 agonist ivuxolimab. All receptors come from an adult with an advanced solid tumor such as melanoma, head and neck, liver or kidney cancer. Each CDR3 is given with its conserved first and last residue. D genes are given only for firm matches. Clone size is stated in some rows and not others, as once, few, many or a class when expanded.

v_gene,d_gene,j_gene,abundance,CDR3aa,CDR3nt
TRBV4-3,TRBD1,TRBJ2-3,.,CASSQFAGTGGTDTQYF,TGCGCCAGCAGCCAATTCGCCGGGACAGGTGGAACAGATACGCAGTATTTT
TRBV6-6,.,TRBJ1-2,.,CASRFRGAGYTF,TGTGCCAGCAGATTCCGGGGGGCGGGCTACACCTTC
TRBV5-1,.,TRBJ1-6,.,CASSLGWGSPLHF,TGCGCCAGCAGCTTGGGATGGGGCTCACCCCTCCACTTT
TRBV25-1,TRBD1,TRBJ1-5,.,CASSDNRGPNQPQHF,TGTGCCAGCAGTGATAACAGGGGGCCGAATCAGCCCCAGCATTTT
TRBV4-1,.,TRBJ1-3,.,CASSQAWTEGNTIYF,TGCGCCAGCAGCCAAGCCTGGACAGAGGGAAACACCATATATTTT
TRBV28,TRBD2,TRBJ2-6,.,CASSSGGTGANVLTF,TGTGCCAGCAGCTCGGGAGGGACCGGGGCCAACGTCCTGACTTTC
TRBV7-9,TRBD1,TRBJ2-6,once,CASSLAQTGGSSGANVLTF,TGTGCCAGCAGCTTAGCGCAGACAGGGGGCTCCTCTGGGGCCAACGTCCTGACTTTC
TRBV2,.,TRBJ1-2,.,CASSGFTTGDGYTF,TGTGCCAGCAGTGGGTTCACTACGGGCGATGGCTACACCTTC
TRBV18,.,TRBJ1-1,.,CASSPPGERTEAFF,TGTGCCAGCTCACCACCGGGGGAGAGAACTGAAGCTTTCTTT
TRBV30,TRBD2,TRBJ2-3,.,CAWSVGLAGSTDTQYF,TGTGCCTGGAGTGTGGGCCTAGCGGGAAGCACAGATACGCAGTATTTT
TRBV5-1,TRBD2,TRBJ2-1,.,CASSLDAGTSGGNEFF,TGCGCCAGCAGCTTGGACGCAGGGACTAGCGGGGGGAACGAGTTCTTC
TRBV27,.,TRBJ2-3,.,CASSGASPSTDTQYF,TGTGCCAGCAGTGGGGCCAGCCCTAGCACAGATACGCAGTATTTT
TRBV5-1,.,TRBJ2-5,.,CASSLAPRGLGETQYF,TGCGCCAGCAGCTTGGCCCCTCGGGGGCTCGGAGAGACCCAGTACTTC
TRBV29-1,.,TRBJ1-2,few,CSVADSANYGYTF,TGCAGCGTTGCGGACAGTGCTAACTATGGCTACACCTTC
TRBV6-6,TRBD1,TRBJ1-5,.,CASTGTGIDQPQHF,TGTGCCAGCACCGGGACAGGGATCGATCAGCCCCAGCATTTT
TRBV27,TRBD1,TRBJ2-5,once,CASSAWTGPGQETQYF,TGTGCCAGCAGTGCCTGGACAGGCCCCGGCCAAGAGACCCAGTACTTC
TRBV5-1,.,TRBJ1-1,once,CASSLEENTEAFF,TGCGCCAGCAGCTTGGAGGAGAACACTGAAGCTTTCTTT
TRBV7-8,.,TRBJ1-3,.,CASSAQGVDLGNTIYF,TGTGCCAGCAGCGCCCAGGGTGTCGATTTGGGAAACACCATATATTTT
TRBV12-2,.,TRBJ2-3,.,CASRLASSQIAASTDTQYF,TGTGCAAGTCGCTTGGCTTCATCCCAAATAGCGGCTAGCACAGATACGCAGTATTTT
TRBV5-5,.,TRBJ1-3,.,CASSLGDGLNTIYF,TGTGCCAGCAGCTTGGGGGACGGACTAAACACCATATATTTT
TRBV27,TRBD1,TRBJ2-2,.,CASSLARGDSRATGELFF,TGTGCCAGCAGTTTAGCGAGAGGGGACAGCCGGGCCACCGGGGAGCTGTTTTTT
TRBV30,TRBD1,TRBJ2-7,.,CAWSGRQGSTYEQYF,TGTGCCTGGAGCGGTAGACAGGGGTCGACCTACGAGCAGTACTTC
TRBV20-1,.,TRBJ1-3,.,CSVPTGNTIYF,TGCAGTGTCCCCACCGGAAACACCATATATTTT
TRBV19,.,TRBJ2-5,.,CASSGGRQETQYF,TGTGCCAGTAGTGGCGGCCGACAAGAGACCCAGTACTTC
TRBV11-2,.,TRBJ1-5,.,CASSLERGGWPQHF,TGTGCCAGCAGCTTAGAGAGGGGCGGATGGCCCCAGCATTTT
TRBV5-1,.,TRBJ2-2,once,CASSLSGTRVSTGELFF,TGCGCCAGCAGCTTGAGCGGAACCAGGGTGAGCACCGGGGAGCTGTTTTTT
TRBV2,.,TRBJ1-1,.,CASRAAGTGNTEAFF,TGTGCCAGCAGGGCCGCCGGGACGGGGAACACTGAAGCTTTCTTT
TRBV27,.,TRBJ2-2,.,CASRHRMGGVNTGELFF,TGTGCCAGCAGACATAGGATGGGCGGGGTGAACACCGGGGAGCTGTTTTTT
TRBV5-4,.,TRBJ1-5,.,CASSLAGGGPQHF,TGTGCCAGCAGCTTGGCGGGGGGCGGTCCCCAGCATTTT
TRBV19,TRBD1,TRBJ1-6,.,CASSSTGEGNSPLHF,TGTGCCAGTAGTTCGACAGGGGAAGGCAATTCACCCCTCCACTTT
TRBV5-4,TRBD1,TRBJ2-1,.,CASSPTGDLYNEQFF,TGTGCCAGCAGCCCCACAGGGGACCTCTACAATGAGCAGTTCTTC
TRBV6-1,.,TRBJ2-7,.,CAIFRDPYEQYF,TGTGCCATTTTCCGGGACCCCTACGAGCAGTACTTC
TRBV9,.,TRBJ2-2,.,CASSVVVEGTGELFF,TGTGCCAGCAGCGTAGTTGTCGAGGGGACCGGGGAGCTGTTTTTT
TRBV19,.,TRBJ1-3,once,CASNDYGNTIYF,TGTGCCAGTAACGATTACGGAAACACCATATATTTT
TRBV12-5,.,TRBJ2-3,.,CASGLGTVPDTQYF,TGTGCTAGTGGTTTGGGGACAGTCCCAGATACGCAGTATTTT
TRBV11-2,TRBD2,TRBJ2-7,.,CASSLELAGVDEQYF,TGTGCCAGCAGCTTAGAACTAGCGGGAGTTGACGAGCAGTACTTC
TRBV7-2,.,TRBJ2-3,.,CASSFATDTQYF,TGTGCCAGCAGCTTCGCCACAGATACGCAGTATTTT
TRBV2,.,TRBJ2-5,.,CASGRHIQETQYF,TGTGCCAGCGGGCGGCACATTCAAGAGACCCAGTACTTC
TRBV30,.,TRBJ1-2,once,CAWSRSPESGYTF,TGTGCCTGGAGTCGGTCACCGGAGTCTGGCTACACCTTC
TRBV4-1,.,TRBJ2-2,.,CASSQDRAGELFF,TGCGCCAGCAGCCAAGATCGGGCCGGGGAGCTGTTTTTT
TRBV6-5,.,TRBJ1-1,.,CASSRPPGAFF,TGTGCCAGTAGCAGGCCTCCGGGAGCTTTCTTT
TRBV6-1,.,TRBJ2-2,.,CASSERGATGELFF,TGTGCCAGCAGTGAGAGGGGAGCCACCGGGGAGCTGTTTTTT
TRBV9,TRBD1,TRBJ2-1,few,CASSVSGTGYNEQFF,TGTGCCAGCAGCGTATCGGGGACAGGCTACAATGAGCAGTTCTTC
TRBV28,.,TRBJ1-2,.,CASSFVGRGYTF,TGTGCCAGCAGTTTCGTTGGCAGAGGCTACACCTTC
TRBV7-8,.,TRBJ1-1,.,CASSPLLGGQGADEAFF,TGTGCCAGCAGCCCACTTCTGGGTGGGCAGGGTGCGGATGAAGCTTTCTTT
TRBV6-1,TRBD1,TRBJ1-5,.,CASSENRGNQPQHF,TGTGCCAGCAGTGAGAACAGGGGAAATCAGCCCCAGCATTTT
TRBV5-4,.,TRBJ2-2,.,CASRQFSTGELFF,TGTGCCAGCAGACAGTTCTCAACCGGGGAGCTGTTTTTT